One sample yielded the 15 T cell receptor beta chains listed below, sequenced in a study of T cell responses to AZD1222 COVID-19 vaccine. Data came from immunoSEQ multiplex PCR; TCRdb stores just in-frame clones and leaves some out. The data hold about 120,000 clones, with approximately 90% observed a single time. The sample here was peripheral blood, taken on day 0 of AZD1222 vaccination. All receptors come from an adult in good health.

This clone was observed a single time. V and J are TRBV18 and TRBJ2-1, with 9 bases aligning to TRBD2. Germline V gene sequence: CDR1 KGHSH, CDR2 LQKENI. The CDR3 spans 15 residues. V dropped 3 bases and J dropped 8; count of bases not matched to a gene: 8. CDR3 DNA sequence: TGTGCCAGCTCACCGACGACTAGCGGTGGGGATGAGCAGTTCTTC. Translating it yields CASSPTTSGGDEQFF.

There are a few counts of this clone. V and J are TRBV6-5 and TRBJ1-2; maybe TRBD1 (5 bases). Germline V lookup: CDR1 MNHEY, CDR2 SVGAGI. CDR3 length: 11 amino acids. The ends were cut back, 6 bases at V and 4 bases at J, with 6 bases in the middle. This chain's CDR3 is CASRGGYGYTF. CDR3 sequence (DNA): TGTGCCAGCAGGGGGGGCTATGGCTACACCTTC.

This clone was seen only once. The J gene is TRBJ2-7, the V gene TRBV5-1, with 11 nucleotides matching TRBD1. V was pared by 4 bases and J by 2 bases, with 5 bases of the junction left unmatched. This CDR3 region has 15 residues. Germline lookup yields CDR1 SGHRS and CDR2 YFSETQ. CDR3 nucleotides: TGCGCCAGCAGCATGGGACAGGGGGATACCTACGAGCAGTACTTC. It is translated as CASSMGQGDTYEQYF.

This chain's CDR3 is CASSLGHPGTTEGLFF. DNA of the CDR3: TGTGCCAGCAGCTTAGGGCATCCCGGGACAACGGAGGGGCTGTTTTTT. The V call is TRBV7-9, the J call TRBJ2-2; D is possibly TRBD1 or TRBD2 (6 bases each). The CDR3 is 16 residues long. Germline V gene lookup returns CDR1 SEHNR and CDR2 FQNEAQ (reference sequence). Trimming pared 1 base from V and 13 bases from J, leaving 22 bases between.

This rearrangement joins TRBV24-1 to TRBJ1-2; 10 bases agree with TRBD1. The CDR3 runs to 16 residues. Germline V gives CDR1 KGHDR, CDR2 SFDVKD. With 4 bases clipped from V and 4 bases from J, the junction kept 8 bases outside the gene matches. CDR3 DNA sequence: TGTGCCACCAGTGAATCCGGGACAGGGGCCTCCTATGGCTACACCTTC. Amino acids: CATSESGTGASYGYTF.

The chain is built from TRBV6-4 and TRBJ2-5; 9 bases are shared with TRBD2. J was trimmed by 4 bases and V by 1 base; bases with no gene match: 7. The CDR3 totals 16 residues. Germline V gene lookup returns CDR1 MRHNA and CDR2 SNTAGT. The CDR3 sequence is CASSDLAGGRRETQYF. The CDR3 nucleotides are TGTGCCAGCAGTGACTTGGCGGGGGGGCGACGAGAGACCCAGTACTTC.

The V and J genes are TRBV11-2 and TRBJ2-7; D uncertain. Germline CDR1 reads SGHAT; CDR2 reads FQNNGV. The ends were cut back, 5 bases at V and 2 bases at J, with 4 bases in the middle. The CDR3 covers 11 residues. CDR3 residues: CASSTTYEQYF. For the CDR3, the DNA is TGTGCCAGCAGCACCACCTACGAGCAGTACTTC. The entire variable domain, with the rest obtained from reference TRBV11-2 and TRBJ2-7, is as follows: EAGVAQSPRYKIIEKRQSVAFWCNPISGHATLYWYQQILGQGPKLLIQFQNNGVVDDSQLPKDRFSAERLKGVDSTLKIQPAKLEDSAVYLCASSTTYEQYFGPGTRLTVT.

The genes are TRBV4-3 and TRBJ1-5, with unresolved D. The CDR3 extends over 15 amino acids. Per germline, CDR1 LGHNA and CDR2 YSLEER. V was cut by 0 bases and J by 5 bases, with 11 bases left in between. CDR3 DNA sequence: TGCGCCAGCAGCCAAGATCCAGGTCTCGATCAGCCCCAGCATTTT. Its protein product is CASSQDPGLDQPQHF.

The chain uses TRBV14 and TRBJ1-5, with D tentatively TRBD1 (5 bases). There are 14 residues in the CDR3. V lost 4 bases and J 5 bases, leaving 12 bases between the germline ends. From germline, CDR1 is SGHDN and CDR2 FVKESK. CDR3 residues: CASSRGGAHQPQHF. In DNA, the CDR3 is TGTGCCAGCAGCCGTGGTGGGGCACATCAGCCCCAGCATTTT.

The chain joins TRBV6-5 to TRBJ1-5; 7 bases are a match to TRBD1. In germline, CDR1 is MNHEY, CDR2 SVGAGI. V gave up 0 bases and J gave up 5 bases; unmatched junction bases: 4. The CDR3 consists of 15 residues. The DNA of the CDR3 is TGTGCCAGCAGTTACTCATCAGGGGGGCATCAGCCCCAGCATTTT. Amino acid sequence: CASSYSSGGHQPQHF.

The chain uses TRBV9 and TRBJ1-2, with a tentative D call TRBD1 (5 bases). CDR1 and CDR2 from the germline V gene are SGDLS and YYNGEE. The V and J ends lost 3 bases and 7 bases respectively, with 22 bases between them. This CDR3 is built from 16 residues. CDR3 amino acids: CASSETAKGYGGGYTF. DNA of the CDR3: TGTGCCAGCAGCGAAACGGCCAAGGGGTACGGAGGTGGCTACACCTTC. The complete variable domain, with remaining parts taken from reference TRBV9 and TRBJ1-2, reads DSGVTQTPKHLITATGQRVTLRCSPRSGDLSVYWYQQSLDQGLQFLIQYYNGEERAKGNILERFSAQQFPDLHSELNLSSLELGDSALYFCASSETAKGYGGGYTFGSGTRLTVV.

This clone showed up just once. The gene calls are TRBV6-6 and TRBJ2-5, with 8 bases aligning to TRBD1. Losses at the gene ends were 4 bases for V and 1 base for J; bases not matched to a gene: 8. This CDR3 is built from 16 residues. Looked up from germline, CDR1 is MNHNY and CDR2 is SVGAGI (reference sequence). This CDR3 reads CASSSYRTGLQETQYF. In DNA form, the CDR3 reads TGTGCCAGCAGTTCGTATAGGACAGGGCTCCAAGAGACCCAGTACTTC.

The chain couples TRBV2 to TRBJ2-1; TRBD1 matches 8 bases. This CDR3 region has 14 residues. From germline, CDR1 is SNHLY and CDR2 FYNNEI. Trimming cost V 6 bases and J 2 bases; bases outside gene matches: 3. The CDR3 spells CASRSGGAYNEQFF. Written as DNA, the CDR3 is TGTGCCAGCAGATCAGGGGGCGCCTACAATGAGCAGTTCTTC.

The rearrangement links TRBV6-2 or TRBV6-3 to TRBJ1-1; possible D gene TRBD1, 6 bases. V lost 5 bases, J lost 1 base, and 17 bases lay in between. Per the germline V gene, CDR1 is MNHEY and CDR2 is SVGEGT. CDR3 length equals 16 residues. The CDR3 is CASSKQGRGKNTEAFF. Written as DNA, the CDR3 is TGTGCCAGCAGTAAACAGGGACGGGGTAAGAACACTGAAGCTTTCTTT.

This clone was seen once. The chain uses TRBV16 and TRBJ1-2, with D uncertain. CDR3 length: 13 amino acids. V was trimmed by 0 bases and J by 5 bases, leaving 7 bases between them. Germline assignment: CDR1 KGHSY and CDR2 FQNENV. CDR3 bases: TGTGCCAGCAGCCAATCTGCGGATTATGGCTACACCTTC. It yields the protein CASSQSADYGYTF.